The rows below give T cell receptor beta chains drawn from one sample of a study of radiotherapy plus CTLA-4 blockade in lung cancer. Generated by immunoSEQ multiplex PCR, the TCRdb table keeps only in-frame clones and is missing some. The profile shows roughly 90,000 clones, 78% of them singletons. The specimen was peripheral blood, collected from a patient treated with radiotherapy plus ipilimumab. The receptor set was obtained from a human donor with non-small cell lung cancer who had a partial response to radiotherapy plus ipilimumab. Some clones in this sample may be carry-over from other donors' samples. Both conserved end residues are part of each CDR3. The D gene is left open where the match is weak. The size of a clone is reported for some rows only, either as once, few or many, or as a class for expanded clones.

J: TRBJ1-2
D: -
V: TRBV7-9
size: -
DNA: TGTGCCAGCAGCTCCACTACAGGAAACCTTAACTATGGCTACACCTTC
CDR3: CASSSTTGNLNYGYTF

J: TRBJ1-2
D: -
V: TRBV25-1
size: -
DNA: TGTGCCAGTGGACACCCGTACACCTTC
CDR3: CASGHPYTF

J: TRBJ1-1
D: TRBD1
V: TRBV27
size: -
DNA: TGTGCCAGCAGTTTATTGCTGGGACAGACTGAAGCTTTCTTT
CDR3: CASSLLLGQTEAFF

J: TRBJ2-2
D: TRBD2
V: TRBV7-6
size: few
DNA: TGTGCCAGCAGCTTCGACGGGGGGGGGAACACCGGGGAGCTGTTTTTT
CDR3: CASSFDGGGNTGELFF

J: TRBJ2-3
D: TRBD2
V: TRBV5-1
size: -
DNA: TGCGCCAGCAGCTTGGTGGGACTAGCGGGGGGTACGCAGTATTTT
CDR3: CASSLVGLAGGTQYF

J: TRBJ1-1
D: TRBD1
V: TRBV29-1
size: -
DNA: TGCAGCGTTGCCGCAGGGGGCGCCCGTACTGAAGCTTTCTTT
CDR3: CSVAAGGARTEAFF

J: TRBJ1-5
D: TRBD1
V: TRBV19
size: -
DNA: TGTGCCAGTAGACCCGACAGGGACAATCAGCCCCAGCATTTT
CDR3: CASRPDRDNQPQHF

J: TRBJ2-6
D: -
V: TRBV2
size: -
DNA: TGTGCCAGCAATCCCCTTTTCTTTTCTGGGGCCAACGTCCTGACTTTC
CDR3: CASNPLFFSGANVLTF

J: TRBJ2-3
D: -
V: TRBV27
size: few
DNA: TGTGCCAGCAGAAGACGGGAAACTAGCACAGATACGCAGTATTTT
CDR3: CASRRRETSTDTQYF

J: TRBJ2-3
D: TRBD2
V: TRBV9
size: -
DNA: TGTGCCAGCAGCGTCCGAAAAACGGGGGGGCCGGGGGATACGCAGTATTTT
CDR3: CASSVRKTGGPGDTQYF

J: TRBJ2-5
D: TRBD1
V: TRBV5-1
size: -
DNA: TGCGCCAGCAGGCCAACAGGGGGGCTAGAGACCCAGTACTTC
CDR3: CASRPTGGLETQYF

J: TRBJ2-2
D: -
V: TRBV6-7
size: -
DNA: TGTGCCAGCAGTTCCCTAGGTGGGGGCGGTACCGGGGAGCTGTTTTTT
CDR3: CASSSLGGGGTGELFF

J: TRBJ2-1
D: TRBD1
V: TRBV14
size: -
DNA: TGTGCCAGCAGCCGCGGACAGGGTCTGTTTGAATCCTACAATGAGCAGTTCTTC
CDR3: CASSRGQGLFESYNEQFF

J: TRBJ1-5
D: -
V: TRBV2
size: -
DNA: TGTGCCAGCAGTGGGGCAGGGGAGAAGCCCCAGCATTTT
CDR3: CASSGAGEKPQHF

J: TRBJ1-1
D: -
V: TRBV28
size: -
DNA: TGTGCCAGCAGTCAAAAGGGACACACCAACACTGAAGCTTTCTTT
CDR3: CASSQKGHTNTEAFF

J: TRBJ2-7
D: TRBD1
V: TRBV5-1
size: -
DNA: TGCGCCAGCAGCTTGGGGCCGGGACAGGGGGTACACGAGCAGTACTTC
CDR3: CASSLGPGQGVHEQYF

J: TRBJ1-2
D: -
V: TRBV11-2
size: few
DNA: TGTGCCAGCAGTCGCAGGGATGCGCTCTATGGCTACACCTTC
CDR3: CASSRRDALYGYTF

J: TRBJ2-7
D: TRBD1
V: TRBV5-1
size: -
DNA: TGCGCCAGCACCCCTCGAGAGGCAGGGGGTGAATTGTACGAGCAGTACTTC
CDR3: CASTPREAGGELYEQYF

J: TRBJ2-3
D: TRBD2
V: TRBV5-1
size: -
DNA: TGCGCCAGCAGCCTGGGCGGGTATGTCAGCGGGGTCACAGATACGCAGTATTTT
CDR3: CASSLGGYVSGVTDTQYF

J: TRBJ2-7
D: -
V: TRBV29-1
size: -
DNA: TGCAGCGTTGAGAGCGGTTCCTACGAGCAGTACTTC
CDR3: CSVESGSYEQYF

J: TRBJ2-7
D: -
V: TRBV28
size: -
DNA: TGTGCCAGCAGATCACCAGGGCGCGAGCAGTACTTC
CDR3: CASRSPGREQYF

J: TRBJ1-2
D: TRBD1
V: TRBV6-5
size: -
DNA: TGTGCCAGCAGTTACGGACAGGGGGTCTTTGGCTACACCTTC
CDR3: CASSYGQGVFGYTF

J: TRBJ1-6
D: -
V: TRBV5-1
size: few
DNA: TGCGCCCCCCGCCCCAGCGCCTCCTATAATTCACCCCTCCACTTT
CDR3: CAPRPSASYNSPLHF

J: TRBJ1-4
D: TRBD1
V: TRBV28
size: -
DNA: TGTGCCAGCAGTACGACAGGGCCCCGTGAAAAACTGTTTTTT
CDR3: CASSTTGPREKLFF

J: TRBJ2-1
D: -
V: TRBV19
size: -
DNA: TGTGCCAGTCAAAAAAGGTACAGGACCTCCTACAATGAGCAGTTCTTC
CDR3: CASQKRYRTSYNEQFF

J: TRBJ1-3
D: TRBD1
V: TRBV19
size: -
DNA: TGTGCCAGTACCCCGGGGACAGGGGGACCTATCTCTGGAAACACCATATATTTT
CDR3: CASTPGTGGPISGNTIYF

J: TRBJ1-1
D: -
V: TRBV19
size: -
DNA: TGTGCCAGTAGGCTACCCGGGGGGAGTAAGACTGAAGCTTTCTTT
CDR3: CASRLPGGSKTEAFF

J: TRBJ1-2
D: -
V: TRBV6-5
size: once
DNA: TGTGCCAGCAGTTCTACTACTAACTATGGCTACACCTTC
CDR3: CASSSTTNYGYTF

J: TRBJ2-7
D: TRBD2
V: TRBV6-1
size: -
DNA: TGTGCCAGCAGGCCGGGAGGGGGGTCCTACGAGCAGTACTTC
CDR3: CASRPGGGSYEQYF

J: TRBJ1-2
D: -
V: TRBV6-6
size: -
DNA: TGTGCCAGCAGTCCCCGGGGGGGGCTTGTTGGCTACACCTTC
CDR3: CASSPRGGLVGYTF

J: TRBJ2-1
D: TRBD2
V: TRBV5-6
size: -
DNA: TGTGCCAGCAGCTTGACTAGCGGGAGATGGGATGAGCAGTTCTTC
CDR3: CASSLTSGRWDEQFF

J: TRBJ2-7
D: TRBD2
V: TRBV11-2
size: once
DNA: TGTGCCAGCAGCTTAGAGACTAGCAGCCTCTACGAGCAGTACTTC
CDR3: CASSLETSSLYEQYF

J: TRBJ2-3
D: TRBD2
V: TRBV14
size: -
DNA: TGTGCCAGCAGCCGACGACTAGCGGGGGGCACAGATACGCAGTATTTT
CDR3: CASSRRLAGGTDTQYF

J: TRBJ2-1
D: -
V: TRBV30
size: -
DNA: TGTGCCTGGAGTAGACAGCGAGCCAATGAGCAGTTCTTC
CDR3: CAWSRQRANEQFF

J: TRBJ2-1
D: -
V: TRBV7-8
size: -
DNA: TGTGCCAGCACCGTTGCCGGGACAACCTTGTCTGAGCAGTTCTTC
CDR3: CASTVAGTTLSEQFF

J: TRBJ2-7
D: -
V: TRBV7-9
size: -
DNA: TGTGCCAGCAGCTCCGCGCCGACAGTCACCTACGAGCAGTACTTC
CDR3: CASSSAPTVTYEQYF

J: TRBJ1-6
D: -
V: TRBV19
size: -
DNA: TGTGCCAGTAGTTTCGGACAACTCTCCTATAATTCACCCCTCCACTTT
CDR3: CASSFGQLSYNSPLHF

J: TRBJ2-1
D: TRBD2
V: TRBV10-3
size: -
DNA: TGTGCCATCAGGCCCGGACTAGCGGGAATGGATGAGCAGTTCTTC
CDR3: CAIRPGLAGMDEQFF

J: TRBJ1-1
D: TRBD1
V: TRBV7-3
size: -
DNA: TGTGCCAGCAGCCGGGACAGCTCTAACACTGAAGCTTTCTTT
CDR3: CASSRDSSNTEAFF

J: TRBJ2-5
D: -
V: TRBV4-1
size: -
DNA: TGCGCCAGCAGGCCCATAGGTACCCTAGTGGAGACCCAGTACTTC
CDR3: CASRPIGTLVETQYF

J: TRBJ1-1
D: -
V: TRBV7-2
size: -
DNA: TGTGCCAGCAGCTTAGGTGGAGTACCCCACACTGAAGCTTTCTTT
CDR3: CASSLGGVPHTEAFF

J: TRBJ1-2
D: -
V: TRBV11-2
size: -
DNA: TGTGCCAGCAGCTTAACGGGGATTTATGGCTACACCTTC
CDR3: CASSLTGIYGYTF

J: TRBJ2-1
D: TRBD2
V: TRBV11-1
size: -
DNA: TGTGCCAGCAGCTTAGACCCGGGAGGGCCGGGGTACAATGAGCAGTTCTTC
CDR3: CASSLDPGGPGYNEQFF

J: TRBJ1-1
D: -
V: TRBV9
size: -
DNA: TGTGCCAGCAGCGTAGCTGGACGGGGCACTGAAGCTTTCTTT
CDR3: CASSVAGRGTEAFF

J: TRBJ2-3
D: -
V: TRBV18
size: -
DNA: TGTGCCAGCTCCCCCGGACTTCCCGGCACAGATACGCAGTATTTT
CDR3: CASSPGLPGTDTQYF

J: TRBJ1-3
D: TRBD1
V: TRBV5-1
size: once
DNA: TGCGCCAGGTCGGACAGGGTAGGCTGGAGCTCTGGAAACACCATATATTTT
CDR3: CARSDRVGWSSGNTIYF

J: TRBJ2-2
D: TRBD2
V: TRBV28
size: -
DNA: TGTGCCAGCAGTTTCCCGGGGGGGCGAAGCACCGGGGAGCTGTTTTTT
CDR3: CASSFPGGRSTGELFF

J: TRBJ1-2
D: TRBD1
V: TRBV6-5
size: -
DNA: TGTGCCAGCAGTGCGTACAGGGGGTACGATGGCTACACCTTC
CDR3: CASSAYRGYDGYTF

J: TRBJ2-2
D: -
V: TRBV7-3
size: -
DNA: TGTGCCAGCAGCCCAAGTACCAGGGCCCACGGGGAGCTGTTTTTT
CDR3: CASSPSTRAHGELFF

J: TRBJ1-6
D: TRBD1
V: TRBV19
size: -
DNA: TGTGCCAGTAGTCCGGCTCCTGACAGGGGCGCAGGGTATAATTCACCCCTCCACTTT
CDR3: CASSPAPDRGAGYNSPLHF

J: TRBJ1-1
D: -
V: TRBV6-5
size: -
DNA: TGTGCCAGTCCTAACGCGGGAACTGAAGCTTTCTTT
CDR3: CASPNAGTEAFF

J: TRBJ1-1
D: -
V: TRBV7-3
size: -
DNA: TGTGCCAGCAGCTTAACCGCGGGCATCGGCACTGAAGCTTTCTTT
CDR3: CASSLTAGIGTEAFF

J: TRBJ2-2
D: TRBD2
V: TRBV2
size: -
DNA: TGTGCCAGCAGCGGGAGCGGGAGAGACACCGGGGAGCTGTTTTTT
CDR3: CASSGSGRDTGELFF

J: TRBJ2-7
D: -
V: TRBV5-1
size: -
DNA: TGCGCCAGCAGGTCGGCAGGGGGGAACTACGAGCAGTACTTC
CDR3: CASRSAGGNYEQYF